These T cell receptor beta chains were read from a single sample in a study of shared clonotypes between healthy human individuals. The method was immunoSEQ multiplex PCR; TCRdb's version includes in-frame clones alone and lacks a portion of them. The sample holds about 550,000 clones, about 95% seen once. The specimen sequenced was naive CD8+ T cells sorted from blood. These TCRs come from a woman in her twenties or thirties in good health. Both conserved end residues are part of each CDR3. Fields, in order: J gene, V gene, D gene, clone size, CDR3 protein, CDR3 DNA. D genes are given only for firm matches. Expanded clones are given a class, and other clones once, few, many or no size at all.

>TRBJ2-1|TRBV11-2|NA|NA
CASRQTRISYNEQFF
TGTGCCAGCAGACAGACCCGAATCTCCTACAATGAGCAGTTCTTC
>TRBJ1-1|TRBV5-6|NA|NA
CASSLGARGTEAFF
TGTGCCAGCAGCCTGGGGGCCAGGGGCACTGAAGCTTTCTTT
>TRBJ2-5|TRBV29-1|NA|NA
CSAPPVTAQETQYF
TGCAGCGCCCCCCCGGTGACGGCCCAAGAGACCCAGTACTTC
>TRBJ1-4|TRBV27|NA|once
CASSLTATNEKLFF
TGTGCCAGCAGTTTAACCGCAACTAATGAAAAACTGTTTTTT
>TRBJ2-1|TRBV7-9|NA|NA
CASSRDSLWGNEQFF
TGTGCCAGCAGCCGGGACTCGCTCTGGGGGAATGAGCAGTTCTTC
>TRBJ2-5|TRBV4-1|NA|once
CASSQAPGHNLRGQYF
TGCGCCAGCAGCCAAGCGCCGGGACATAACCTACGAGGGCAGTACTTC
>TRBJ2-7|TRBV2|NA|NA
CASSETENPYEQYF
TGTGCCAGCAGTGAAACGGAAAACCCCTACGAGCAGTACTTC
>TRBJ2-3|TRBV2|TRBD1|NA
CASSPGTGIKGDTQYF
TGTGCCAGCAGTCCCGGGACAGGGATCAAGGGAGATACGCAGTATTTT
>TRBJ1-1|TRBV5-4|TRBD1|NA
CASSLGDRGTEAFF
TGTGCCAGCAGCTTGGGGGACAGGGGCACTGAAGCTTTCTTT
>TRBJ2-7|TRBV29-1|NA|NA
CSVQGLSLEQYF
TGCAGCGTTCAAGGACTTTCCCTCGAGCAGTACTTC
>TRBJ2-7|TRBV18|NA|NA
CASSPPTAYEQYF
TGTGCCAGCTCACCACCTACAGCCTACGAGCAGTACTTC
>TRBJ1-1|TRBV2|TRBD1|NA
CASKDTGSSRTGHAAFF
TGTGCCAGCAAGGACACGGGCTCGTCACGGACAGGTCACGCGGCTTTCTTT
>TRBJ2-1|TRBV28|TRBD2|NA
CASSRRREYTAGYNEQFF
TGTGCCAGCAGCCGGAGGCGGGAGTATACTGCGGGGTACAATGAGCAGTTCTTC
>TRBJ2-3|TRBV5-1|TRBD1|NA
CASSQDRGQGGTDTQYF
TGCGCCAGCAGCCAGGACAGGGGACAGGGGGGCACAGATACGCAGTATTTT
>TRBJ2-7|TRBV27|TRBD2|once
CASSSGTSVSYEQYF
TGTGCCAGCAGCTCCGGGACTAGCGTCTCCTACGAGCAGTACTTC
>TRBJ2-7|TRBV12-2|NA|once
CASRVPGTGFNYEQYF
TGTGCAAGTCGCGTGCCCGGGACAGGTTTTAACTACGAGCAGTACTTC
>TRBJ2-1|TRBV7-6|TRBD1|NA
CASSFGQDPYNEQFF
TGTGCCAGCAGCTTCGGACAGGACCCCTACAATGAGCAGTTCTTC
>TRBJ1-1|TRBV29-1|NA|once
CSVGSRDTGGAFF
TGCAGCGTTGGTTCACGCGACACGGGGGGAGCTTTCTTT
>TRBJ1-2|TRBV19|TRBD1|NA
CASSRNKDREDYYGYTF
TGTGCCAGTAGCCGAAATAAGGACAGGGAGGACTACTATGGCTACACCTTC
>TRBJ2-2|TRBV27|NA|NA
CASSLLAGNTGELFF
TGTGCCAGCAGTTTATTGGCAGGAAACACCGGGGAGCTGTTTTTT
>TRBJ2-1|TRBV13|TRBD2|NA
CASSSWGLAGVEQFF
TGTGCCAGCAGCTCATGGGGACTAGCGGGAGTTGAGCAGTTCTTC
>TRBJ1-4|TRBV4-2|NA|NA
CASSQDRYNEKLFF
TGTGCCAGCAGCCAAGACCGATATAATGAAAAACTGTTTTTT
>TRBJ1-1|TRBV27|NA|few
CASSSEGWPEAFF
TGTGCCAGCAGTTCCGAGGGGTGGCCTGAAGCTTTCTTT
>TRBJ2-5|TRBV4-1|NA|NA
CASSQDPTPAKTQYF
TGCGCCAGCAGCCAAGATCCAACCCCGGCGAAGACCCAGTACTTC
>TRBJ1-5|TRBV27|TRBD1|NA
CASSQGTGGNQPQHF
TGTGCCAGCAGTCAAGGGACAGGGGGGAATCAGCCCCAGCATTTT
>TRBJ2-5|TRBV6-5|NA|NA
CASSRGSYKQYF
TGTGCCAGCAGCAGGGGCTCCTACAAGCAGTACTTC
>TRBJ1-5|TRBV28|TRBD1|NA
CASRTRPGQGYQPQHF
TGTGCCAGCAGGACCCGCCCGGGACAGGGGTATCAGCCCCAGCATTTT
>TRBJ2-7|TRBV5-4|NA|once
CASSLDATGDYEQYF
TGTGCCAGCAGCTTGGATGCGACAGGTGACTACGAGCAGTACTTC
>TRBJ2-1|TRBV11-3|NA|NA
CASSLTSYNEQFF
TGTGCCAGCAGCTTAACCAGCTACAATGAGCAGTTCTTC
>TRBJ2-3|TRBV7-8|TRBD2|NA
CASSSTSGIADTQYF
TGTGCCAGCAGCTCCACTAGCGGGATCGCAGATACGCAGTATTTT
>TRBJ2-7|TRBV27|TRBD1|NA
CASSPYPGTGPYEQYF
TGTGCCAGCAGTCCATACCCCGGGACAGGGCCTTACGAGCAGTACTTC
>TRBJ2-1|TRBV10-1|TRBD2|NA
CASSEDILAVYNEQFF
TGCGCCAGCAGTGAAGACATACTAGCGGTTTACAATGAGCAGTTCTTC
>TRBJ2-1|TRBV10-1|NA|NA
CASSEDNEQFF
TGCGCCAGCAGTGAGGACAATGAGCAGTTCTTC
>TRBJ1-4|TRBV11-2|NA|NA
CASSTRRGTVSTNEKLFF
TGTGCCAGCAGCACTAGAAGGGGGACGGTTTCAACTAATGAAAAACTGTTTTTT